The entry that follows covers one T cell receptor beta chain sequence. The CDR3 is 11 amino acids. The germline CDR1 and CDR2 sequences are LNHDA and SQIVND (reference sequence). V lost 6 bases, J lost 8 bases, and 10 bases lay in between. This record belongs to a study of blood T cell repertoires in COVID-19. Study-level information: PBMCs, B-cell-depleted T cells, or T cells provided the cDNA or gDNA that made up the material.

Per the original data handling: Using reference gene primer amplification, nucleated cell counts were estimated. Some clones are missing from TCRdb's copy, which holds only in-frame ones; the method was immunoSEQ multiplex PCR. V, J and clone size are those of that table, while D and trimming were read from the DNA. In the table there are approximately 380,000 clones, about 85% of which are singletons. The chain joins TRBV19 to TRBJ1-2; maybe TRBD1 (5 bases). The source is a woman aged 18 to 35 with acute or convalescent COVID-19. The material sequenced was peripheral blood. The CDR3 region is CASRLRGGYTF. The CDR3 DNA reads TGTGCCAGTAGATTGCGGGGGGGCTACACCTTC.